The 29 T cell receptor beta chains below were found in one sample sequenced in a study of blood T cell repertoires in COVID-19. Method: immunoSEQ multiplex PCR; TCRdb's copy keeps in-frame clones and lacks some. The sample has hundreds of thousands of clones, about 87% seen once; the top ten hold nearly 6.5%. The sample was peripheral blood. Receptors were obtained from a woman between 45 and 65 years old with COVID-19, enrolled during active disease.

This chain links TRBV10-3 with TRBJ1-2; D perhaps matches TRBD1 (6 bases). V was clipped by 2 bases and J by 5 bases, with 12 bases between them. CDR1 ENHRY and CDR2 SYGVKD come from the germline V gene. This CDR3 is 14 amino acids long. The CDR3 bases are TGTGCCATCAGTGAGGCGCCAGGGGCGTATGGCTACACCTTC. It yields the protein CAISEAPGAYGYTF.

The rearrangement links TRBV5-1 to TRBJ1-1; D is unresolved. CDR3 length: 13 amino acids. Trimming removed 0 bases from V and 7 bases from J, with 10 bases in between. The germline V gene encodes CDR1 SGHRS and CDR2 YFSETQ. The CDR3 sequence is CASSLAGQLEAFF. CDR3 in DNA: TGCGCCAGCAGCTTGGCAGGCCAGCTTGAAGCTTTCTTT.

There are many counts of this clone. The genes are TRBV19 and TRBJ1-2, with 7 bases identical to TRBD1. The CDR3 runs 14 residues. With V trimmed by 5 bases and J by 6 bases, 9 bases remained unmatched. Germline CDR1 LNHDA, CDR2 SQIVND (reference sequence). CDR3 sequence (DNA): TGTGCCAGTAGTCCTCGAGGGACAGCTAATGGCTACACCTTC. Its translation: CASSPRGTANGYTF.

The J gene is TRBJ2-4, the V gene TRBV10-1; no reliable D call. The CDR3 runs 15 residues. With 3 bases removed from V and 0 bases from J, the gap between germline ends came to 9 bases. CDR1 is WNHNN and CDR2 is SYGVQD in the germline V gene (reference sequence). The CDR3 protein is CASSDGSTAKNIQYF. In nucleotides, the CDR3 is TGCGCCAGCAGTGATGGTAGCACAGCCAAAAACATTCAGTACTTC.

The rearrangement links TRBV3-1 (or the pseudogene TRBV3-2) to TRBJ2-6, with D perhaps matching TRBD1 (5 bases). V was pared by 3 bases and J by 2 bases, with 11 bases between. CDR1 is LGHDT and CDR2 is YNNKEL in the germline V gene (reference sequence). This CDR3 has 16 residues. For the CDR3, the DNA is TGTGCCAGCAGCCAGCAAGGGGCCCCTGGGGCCAACGTCCTGACTTTC. This sequence encodes CASSQQGAPGANVLTF.

V gene TRBV6-5 combines with J gene TRBJ2-7, with D tentatively TRBD1 (6 bases). The germline CDR1 and CDR2 sequences are MNHEY and SVGAGI. This CDR3 comprises 14 residues. V was pared by 5 bases and J by 4 bases, with 15 bases between. CDR3 in DNA: TGTGCCAGCAGTCAAAACCCCGGGACATACGAGCAGTACTTC. It is translated as CASSQNPGTYEQYF.

CDR3 sequence reads: CASSWDKDRAKDNEQFF. The CDR3 region has the DNA TGTGCCAGCAGCTGGGATAAGGACAGGGCGAAAGACAATGAGCAGTTCTTC. The V and J genes are TRBV11-2 and TRBJ2-1; 8 nucleotides agree with TRBD1. Trimming at V came to 4 bases and at J to 5 bases, leaving 13 bases not matched to a gene. The CDR3 totals 17 residues. Looked up from germline, CDR1 is SGHAT and CDR2 is FQNNGV.

The chain employs TRBV3-1 (or the pseudogene TRBV3-2) and TRBJ2-1, with 7 positions matching TRBD1. CDR1 is LGHDT, CDR2 YNNKEL, per germline (reference sequence). Trimming cost V 2 bases and J 4 bases; bases outside gene matches: 8. The CDR3 is made up of 16 amino acids. The CDR3 loop is CASSQNTGTVYNEQFF. The CDR3 DNA sequence: TGTGCCAGCAGCCAAAATACCGGGACAGTGTACAATGAGCAGTTCTTC.

CDR3 in amino acids: CASSLEGLAGAYEQYF. In nucleotides, the CDR3 is TGTGCCAGCAGCTTGGAAGGACTAGCGGGAGCCTACGAGCAGTACTTC. The V and J genes are TRBV7-9 and TRBJ2-7, with 13 bases matching TRBD2. Trimming removed 3 bases from V and 2 bases from J; junction bases left unmatched: 4. The germline gives CDR1 SEHNR, CDR2 FQNEAQ (reference sequence). CDR3 length: 16 amino acids.

The rearrangement uses TRBV7-9 and TRBJ2-1, with 14 bases fitting TRBD2. This CDR3 contains 14 residues. Germline CDR1 SEHNR, CDR2 FQNEAQ (reference sequence). The V and J ends lost 5 bases and 9 bases, in that order; junction bases with no gene match: 3. The CDR3 region has the DNA TGTGCCAGCAGCCGACTAGCGGGAGGGGGTGAGCAGTTCTTC. It translates to CASSRLAGGGEQFF.

The V and J genes are TRBV7-2 and TRBJ2-7; 9 bases fit TRBD2. Germline CDR1 is SGHTA and CDR2 is FQGNSA. The CDR3 has 16 amino acids. V gave up 5 bases and J gave up 2 bases; unmatched junction bases: 10. This chain's CDR3 is CASSPLLREGPYEQYF. The CDR3, as DNA: TGTGCCAGCAGCCCTCTCTTGCGGGAGGGTCCCTACGAGCAGTACTTC.

This rearrangement joins TRBV7-3 to TRBJ2-6; D uncertain. The V end was cut by 7 bases, the J end by 10 bases, with 8 bases between. CDR3 length: 11 residues. CDR1 SGHTA and CDR2 FQGTGA come from the germline V gene. The DNA of the CDR3 is TGTGCCAGCACCTCCGGGAACGTCCTGACTTTC. Residues: CASTSGNVLTF.

The chain carries TRBV7-9 and TRBJ2-2; 7 bases align to TRBD1. J lost 6 bases, V lost 3 bases, and 1 base had no gene match. Germline V gene sequence: CDR1 SEHNR, CDR2 FQNEAQ (reference sequence). CDR3 length equals 13 residues. CDR3 bases: TGTGCCAGCAGCTTGACAGGGCCCGGGGAGCTGTTTTTT. It translates to CASSLTGPGELFF.

V and J are TRBV6-5 and TRBJ1-2, with 8 positions matching TRBD1. The CDR3 runs to 15 residues. J was trimmed by 4 bases and V by 4 bases; bases with no gene match: 8. Germline V gene sequence: CDR1 MNHEY, CDR2 SVGAGI. CDR3 nucleotides: TGTGCCAGCAGTTCCCAGGGGGCCCTTGGCTATGGCTACACCTTC. Translated, it gives CASSSQGALGYGYTF.

The genes are TRBV28 and TRBJ1-6, with D tentatively TRBD1 (5 bases). This CDR3 has 20 amino acids. Germline lookup yields CDR1 MDHEN and CDR2 SYDVKM. Trimming left V 7 bases short and J 0 bases short, with 25 bases between. The CDR3 spells CASTGPPTRQTDSYNSPLHF. The CDR3 coding sequence is TGTGCCAGCACCGGGCCCCCGACGAGACAGACTGACTCCTATAATTCACCCCTCCACTTT.

This clone has ten or more counts. V gene TRBV30 combines with J gene TRBJ2-7; D is possibly TRBD2 (5 bases). V shed 0 bases and J shed 3 bases, with 15 bases lying between them. CDR1 is GTSNPN, CDR2 SVGIG, per germline (reference sequence). The CDR3 is 15 amino acids. This chain's CDR3 is CAWSVSAGHRYEQYF. The CDR3 region has the DNA TGTGCCTGGAGTGTCAGCGCGGGCCACCGCTACGAGCAGTACTTC.

This chain uses TRBV5-1 with TRBJ2-7; 8 nucleotides match TRBD1. With 3 bases clipped from V and 5 bases from J, the junction kept 1 base outside the gene matches. CDR3 length: 12 amino acids. The germline V gene has CDR1 SGHRS and CDR2 YFSETQ. CDR3 region: CASSSQGDEQYF. The CDR3 DNA reads TGCGCCAGCAGCTCACAGGGGGACGAGCAGTACTTC.

This chain links TRBV6-1 with TRBJ2-5; possible D gene TRBD1, 6 bases. V was pared by 1 base and J by 4 bases, with 13 bases between. This CDR3 has 15 residues. Germline V gene sequence: CDR1 MNHNS, CDR2 SASEGT. The chain's CDR3 is CASSEVQGWRETQYF. CDR3 nucleotide sequence: TGTGCCAGCAGTGAAGTTCAGGGGTGGAGAGAGACCCAGTACTTC.

The chain links TRBV19 to TRBJ1-1, with 7 bases fitting TRBD1. The CDR3 has 15 amino acids. Germline V gives CDR1 LNHDA, CDR2 SQIVND (reference sequence). With V trimmed by 4 bases and J by 4 bases, 9 bases remained unmatched. CDR3 nucleotide sequence: TGTGCCAGTAGTACCAGACAGGGTAGGTTCACTGAAGCTTTCTTT. This translates into CASSTRQGRFTEAFF.

The chain is built from TRBV19 and TRBJ1-1; 7 bases fit TRBD1. CDR3 size: 13 residues. V lost 4 bases, J lost 4 bases, and 3 bases stayed unmatched. Germline V gives CDR1 LNHDA, CDR2 SQIVND (reference sequence). The CDR3 DNA is TGTGCCAGTAGTACGCACAGGGGCACTGAAGCTTTCTTT. It is translated as CASSTHRGTEAFF.

The sample holds a few counts of this clone. The rearrangement uses TRBV7-2 and TRBJ2-1; 12 bases are shared with TRBD2. With 5 bases clipped from V and 4 bases from J, the junction kept 6 bases outside the gene matches. Germline V gene lookup returns CDR1 SGHTA and CDR2 FQGNSA. The CDR3 extends over 16 amino acids. Written as DNA, the CDR3 is TGTGCCAGCAGCGGACGACTAGCGGGAGTATACAATGAGCAGTTCTTC. Amino acid sequence: CASSGRLAGVYNEQFF.

The chain carries TRBV5-4 and TRBJ2-5, with D possibly matching TRBD2 (6 bases). V lost 3 bases and J 5 bases, leaving 11 bases between the germline ends. CDR3 length: 13 residues. Germline V gene data show CDR1 as SGHNT and CDR2 as YYREEE (reference sequence). DNA of the CDR3: TGTGCCAGCAGCTGGGGGGATGAGGAGACCCAGTACTTC. It encodes CASSWGDEETQYF.

The chain recombines TRBV19 with TRBJ2-5; 8 bases align to TRBD1. Germline V lookup: CDR1 LNHDA, CDR2 SQIVND (reference sequence). The CDR3 extends over 15 amino acids. V dropped 8 bases and J dropped 1; count of bases not matched to a gene: 9. CDR3 nucleotides: TGTGCCAGTGGGCGGAAGGGACAGGCCCAAGAGACCCAGTACTTC. Translated: CASGRKGQAQETQYF.

The V call is TRBV30, the J call TRBJ2-5; TRBD1 agrees at 7 bases. The CDR3 runs 14 residues. The trim removed 3 bases at V and 2 bases at J, leaving 6 bases unmatched. Germline CDR1 and CDR2: GTSNPN and SVGIG (reference sequence). In DNA, the CDR3 is TGTGCCTGGAGGTGGGGGACAGCTCAAGAGACCCAGTACTTC. Amino acid sequence: CAWRWGTAQETQYF.

The chain is built from TRBV5-4 and TRBJ2-3; D might be TRBD2 (7 bases). From germline, CDR1 is SGHNT and CDR2 YYREEE (reference sequence). This CDR3 has 16 residues. V was shortened by 1 base and J by 4 bases, with 16 bases between the two germline ends. The CDR3 protein is CASSLKGGGGADTQYF. DNA of the CDR3: TGTGCCAGCAGCTTGAAGGGGGGGGGCGGTGCAGATACGCAGTATTTT. Full variable domain (remainder filled in from reference TRBV5-4 and TRBJ2-3): ETGVTQSPTHLIKTRGQQVTLRCSSQSGHNTVSWYQQALGQGPQFIFQYYREEENGRGNFPPRFSGLQFPNYSSELNVNALELDDSALYLCASSLKGGGGADTQYFGPGTRLTVL.

This rearrangement joins TRBV5-1 to TRBJ2-5; 14 nucleotides match TRBD2. The J segment lost 1 base and the V segment lost 4 bases, leaving 6 bases of the junction unmatched. This CDR3 region has 17 residues. The V gene's germline CDR1 is SGHRS and CDR2 YFSETQ. CDR3 amino acids: CASSGGLAGGAQETQYF. CDR3 sequence (DNA): TGCGCCAGCAGCGGAGGACTAGCGGGAGGAGCCCAAGAGACCCAGTACTTC.

This chain links TRBV10-3 with TRBJ2-3, with D perhaps TRBD2 (5 bases). V lost 2 bases and J lost 2, with 11 bases in between. There are 15 residues in the CDR3. Germline V gene data show CDR1 as ENHRY and CDR2 as SYGVKD. The CDR3 DNA sequence: TGTGCCATCAGTGAGGGGCTAGCCTTCACAGATACGCAGTATTTT. As protein: CAISEGLAFTDTQYF.

This clone appeared once. The chain joins TRBV6-5 to TRBJ2-7; tentatively, D is TRBD2 (6 bases). The V and J ends lost 5 bases and 2 bases respectively, with 16 bases between them. CDR3 length equals 15 residues. CDR1 and CDR2 from the germline V gene are MNHEY and SVGAGI. The CDR3 sequence: CASSNPQGGAYEQYF. The CDR3 nucleotides are TGTGCCAGCAGTAACCCTCAGGGCGGGGCCTACGAGCAGTACTTC.

The rearrangement links TRBV4-2 to TRBJ1-1, with D unresolved. V was pared by 0 bases and J by 4 bases, with 12 bases between. The CDR3 runs to 15 residues. Germline V gene sequence: CDR1 LGHNA, CDR2 YNFKEQ. The CDR3 DNA reads as TGTGCCAGCAGCCAAGATCCCGGGAAGAGCACTGAAGCTTTCTTT. Protein: CASSQDPGKSTEAFF.